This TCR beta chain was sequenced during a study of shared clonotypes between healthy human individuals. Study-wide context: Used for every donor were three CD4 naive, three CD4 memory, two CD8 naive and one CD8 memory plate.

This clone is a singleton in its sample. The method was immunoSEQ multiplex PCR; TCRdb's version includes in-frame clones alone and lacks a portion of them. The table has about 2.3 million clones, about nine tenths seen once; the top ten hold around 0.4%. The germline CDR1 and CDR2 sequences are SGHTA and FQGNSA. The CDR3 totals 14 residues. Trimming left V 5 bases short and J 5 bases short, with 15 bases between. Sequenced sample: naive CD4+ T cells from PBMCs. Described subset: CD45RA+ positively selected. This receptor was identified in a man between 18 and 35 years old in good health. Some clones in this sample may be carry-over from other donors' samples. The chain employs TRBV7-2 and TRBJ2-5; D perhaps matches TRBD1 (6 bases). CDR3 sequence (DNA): TGTGCCAGCAGCCTTAGATGGGGGCGTGAGACCCAGTACTTC. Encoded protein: CASSLRWGRETQYF.